The rows below give T cell receptor beta chains drawn from one sample of a study of T cells after yellow fever vaccination. TCRdb called the 5' RACE reads again in MiXCR, with one record for every CDR3 protein. The sample includes about 130,000 distinct CDR3 sequences, over 8% of them seen just once. The sequences come from CD8+ T cells sorted from PBMCs, collected on the day of the yellow fever booster vaccination. The receptors derive from a man aged 18 to 30 who received the YFV17D yellow fever vaccine. Each CDR3 is given with its conserved first and last residue. The D gene is left open where the match is weak. Not all rows give a size; the values are once, few, many and, for expanded clones, a class.

CDR3nt,CDR3aa,abundance,v_gene,j_gene,d_gene
TGCGCCAGCAGCCACCACCAAGGGGTTTCCTCGGATGGCTACACCTTC,CASSHHQGVSSDGYTF,few,TRBV4-1,TRBJ1-2,NA
TGTGCCAGCAGTAAGACAGGTCCCTACGAGCAGTACTTC,CASSKTGPYEQYF,NA,TRBV27,TRBJ2-7,NA
TGTGCCAGTCAGGGGGGCTTTGTGGAGACCCAGTACTTC,CASQGGFVETQYF,NA,TRBV7-9,TRBJ2-5,NA
TGTGCCAGCAGTGCCCTGACAGGCACCTACAATGAGCAGTTCTTC,CASSALTGTYNEQFF,few,TRBV6-1,TRBJ2-1,NA
TGCAGTGCTAGAGTTCCTGGACTAGCGGGGGGGTTCGATCTGGAGACCCAGTACTTC,CSARVPGLAGGFDLETQYF,many,TRBV20-1,TRBJ2-5,TRBD2
TGCGCCAGCAGTGAGAGACTAGCGACCTACAATGAGCAGTTCTTC,CASSERLATYNEQFF,few,TRBV10-2,TRBJ2-1,TRBD2
TGCGCCAGCAGCCAAGATCTGGGTGTTGCAGGACGAGGGAACAATGAGCAGTTCTTC,CASSQDLGVAGRGNNEQFF,many,TRBV4-3,TRBJ2-1,NA
TGCAGCATTTTCCGGGACACTGGTGAAGCTTTCTTT,CSIFRDTGEAFF,NA,TRBV29-1,TRBJ1-1,NA
TGCGCCAGCAGCCGCGACCCCACACGGCTCCCGAGCTCCTATAATTCACCCCTCCACTTT,CASSRDPTRLPSSYNSPLHF,NA,TRBV10-1,TRBJ1-6,NA
TGCAGTGCTAGCTGGACCAGGGGGTCCTACGAGCAGTACTTC,CSASWTRGSYEQYF,NA,TRBV20-1,TRBJ2-7,TRBD1
TGTGCCAGCAGTCACCCCGGGGGTTGGAGCACAGATACGCAGTATTTT,CASSHPGGWSTDTQYF,NA,TRBV6-5,TRBJ2-3,NA
TGCGCCAGCAGCTTGGGAAGGGCGTCTTATGGCTACACCTTC,CASSLGRASYGYTF,few,TRBV5-1,TRBJ1-2,NA
TGTGCCAGCAGTTCCCTCGGGGGGCTAAACTATGGCTACACCTTC,CASSSLGGLNYGYTF,NA,TRBV27,TRBJ1-2,NA
TGTGCCAGCAGTTTATTCCCACTAGCGGGGGAAGATACGCAGTATTTT,CASSLFPLAGEDTQYF,NA,TRBV12-3/TRBV12-4,TRBJ2-3,TRBD2
TGTGCCACCAGTTCGCAGGGGAGGCAGCAAGATACGCAGTATTTT,CATSSQGRQQDTQYF,few,TRBV24-1,TRBJ2-3,NA
TGTGCCACCAGCAGAGATTGGGCGCATAAGGGTACCGGGGAGCTGTTTTTT,CATSRDWAHKGTGELFF,NA,TRBV15,TRBJ2-2,NA
TGTGCCAGCAGCCCAACGTATAGCAATCAGCCCCAGCATTTT,CASSPTYSNQPQHF,NA,TRBV3-1,TRBJ1-5,NA
TGTGCAAGTCGCTTCATAGGAGAAGAGACCCAGTACTTC,CASRFIGEETQYF,many,TRBV12-2,TRBJ2-5,NA
TGTGCCAGCAGCTGGAAGTCCGGCGGGGAGCTGTTTTTT,CASSWKSGGELFF,few,TRBV7-9,TRBJ2-2,NA
TGTGCCAGCAGTTACCCTACTCAGCCCCAGCATTTT,CASSYPTQPQHF,NA,TRBV6-2/TRBV6-3,TRBJ1-5,NA
TGTGCCAGCAGCGAGGAATCCTCCTACGAGCAGTACTTC,CASSEESSYEQYF,NA,TRBV11-2,TRBJ2-7,NA
TGTGCCAGCAGGATCTCCGGGGTCCGAGAGGGCGAGCAGTACTTC,CASRISGVREGEQYF,NA,TRBV13,TRBJ2-7,NA
TGTGCCAGCAGCGTTAGCGGGGAAGTAGGCGAGCAGTACTTC,CASSVSGEVGEQYF,few,TRBV9,TRBJ2-7,TRBD2
TGTGCCAGCGGTCCAGGGTACGGCAATCAGCCCCAGCATTTT,CASGPGYGNQPQHF,NA,TRBV27,TRBJ1-5,NA
TGTGCCAGCAGTTACTCGAGTTCCCACGAGCTGTTTTTT,CASSYSSSHELFF,many,TRBV6-2/TRBV6-3,TRBJ2-2,NA
TGTGCCAGCAGCGATACAGACAGCGCCTACGAGCAGTACTTC,CASSDTDSAYEQYF,NA,TRBV2,TRBJ2-7,NA
TGTGCCAGCAGCCAAGGGACAGGGATTGGAAACACCATATATTTT,CASSQGTGIGNTIYF,NA,TRBV14,TRBJ1-3,TRBD1
TGCGCCAGCAGCCGGTTCCCGGGGGCAGGGGATTATGGCTACACCTTC,CASSRFPGAGDYGYTF,few,TRBV4-1,TRBJ1-2,NA